Reported below is one TCR beta chain. Per the study methods: Reference gene primer amplification gave estimated nucleated cell counts. The protocol was immunoSEQ multiplex PCR, while the TCRdb copy is restricted to in-frame clones and leaves out a portion. That table is the source of V, J and clone size, and D and trimming were worked out from the DNA. This table has about 270,000 clones, around 91% appearing once. The data originate from a study of blood T cell repertoires in COVID-19. Enrolled through a virtual design, the participants were between roughly 18 and 95 years of age and came from some 25 US areas. Resolution of symptoms, clearance, or two negative PCRs was present in recovered Cohort 3 donors. The germline V gene has CDR1 ENHRY and CDR2 SYGVKD. The CDR3 sequence is 16 residues long. J was trimmed by 3 bases and V by 0 bases; bases with no gene match: 7.

Sequencing input: PBMCs or T cells enriched from blood (not recorded which). The TCR comes from a woman younger than 35 who had recovered from COVID-19. J is TRBJ2-7 and V is TRBV10-3; the match to TRBD1 covers 8 bases. The chain's CDR3 is CAISESSQGAFYEQYF. DNA of the CDR3: TGTGCCATCAGTGAGTCGTCCCAGGGGGCTTTCTACGAGCAGTACTTC.